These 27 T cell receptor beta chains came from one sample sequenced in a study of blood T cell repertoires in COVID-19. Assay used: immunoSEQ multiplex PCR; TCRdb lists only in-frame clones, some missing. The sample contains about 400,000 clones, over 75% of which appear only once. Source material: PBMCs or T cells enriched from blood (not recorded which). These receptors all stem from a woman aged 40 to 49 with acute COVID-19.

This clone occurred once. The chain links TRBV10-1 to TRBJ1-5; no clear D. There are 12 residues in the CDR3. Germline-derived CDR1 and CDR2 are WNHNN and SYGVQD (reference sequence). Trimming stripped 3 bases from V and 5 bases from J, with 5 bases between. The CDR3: CASSDSYQPQHF. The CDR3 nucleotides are TGCGCCAGCAGTGATTCCTATCAGCCCCAGCATTTT.

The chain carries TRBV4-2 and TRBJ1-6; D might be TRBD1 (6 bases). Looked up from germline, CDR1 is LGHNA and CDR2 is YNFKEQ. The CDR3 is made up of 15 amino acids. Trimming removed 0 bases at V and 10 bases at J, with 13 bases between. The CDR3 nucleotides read TGTGCCAGCAGCCAAGATTCAGGACAGAGATCACCCCTCCACTTT. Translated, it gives CASSQDSGQRSPLHF.

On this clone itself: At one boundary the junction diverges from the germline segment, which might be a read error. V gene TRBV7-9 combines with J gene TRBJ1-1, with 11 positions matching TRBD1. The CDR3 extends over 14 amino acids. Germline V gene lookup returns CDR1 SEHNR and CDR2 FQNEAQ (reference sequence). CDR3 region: CASSQWTGGTEVFF. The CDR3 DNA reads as TGTGCCAGCAGTCAATGGACAGGGGGCACTGAAGTTTTCTTT.

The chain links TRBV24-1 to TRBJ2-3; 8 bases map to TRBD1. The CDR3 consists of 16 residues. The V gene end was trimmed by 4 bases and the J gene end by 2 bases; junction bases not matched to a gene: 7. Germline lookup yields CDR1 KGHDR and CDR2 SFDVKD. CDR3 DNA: TGTGCCACCAGTGACCGGGGACAGGAGAACACAGATACGCAGTATTTT. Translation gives CATSDRGQENTDTQYF.

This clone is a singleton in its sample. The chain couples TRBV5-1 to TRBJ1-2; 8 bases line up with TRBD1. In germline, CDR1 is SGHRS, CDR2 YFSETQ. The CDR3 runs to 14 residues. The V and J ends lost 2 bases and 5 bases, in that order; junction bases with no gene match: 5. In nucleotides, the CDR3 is TGCGCCAGCAGCTTCGGGACAGGAGAATATGGCTACACCTTC. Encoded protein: CASSFGTGEYGYTF.

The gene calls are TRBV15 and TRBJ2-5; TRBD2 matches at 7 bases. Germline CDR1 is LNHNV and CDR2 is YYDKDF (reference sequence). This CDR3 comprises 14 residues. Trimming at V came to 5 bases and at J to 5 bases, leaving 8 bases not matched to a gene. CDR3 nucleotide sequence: TGTGCCACCAGCCTGCTAGCCGGGAGGGAGACCCAGTACTTC. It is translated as CATSLLAGRETQYF.

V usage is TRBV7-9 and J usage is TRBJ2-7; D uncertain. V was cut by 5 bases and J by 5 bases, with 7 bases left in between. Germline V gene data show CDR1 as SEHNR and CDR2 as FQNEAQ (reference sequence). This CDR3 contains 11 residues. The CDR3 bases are TGTGCCAGCAGCACACTACACGAGCAGTACTTC. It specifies CASSTLHEQYF.

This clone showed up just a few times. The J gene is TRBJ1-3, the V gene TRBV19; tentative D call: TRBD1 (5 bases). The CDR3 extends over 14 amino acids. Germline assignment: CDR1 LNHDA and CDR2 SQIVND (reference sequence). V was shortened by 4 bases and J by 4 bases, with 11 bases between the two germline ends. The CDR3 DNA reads TGTGCCAGTAGTACCTCGACAGCCGGAAACACCATATATTTT. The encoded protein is CASSTSTAGNTIYF.

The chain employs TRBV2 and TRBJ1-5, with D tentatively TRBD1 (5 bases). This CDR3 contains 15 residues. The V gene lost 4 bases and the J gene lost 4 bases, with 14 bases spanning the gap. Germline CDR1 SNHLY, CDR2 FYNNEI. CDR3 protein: CASSGGTGRNQPQHF. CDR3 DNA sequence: TGTGCCAGCAGTGGCGGGACGGGAAGAAATCAGCCCCAGCATTTT.

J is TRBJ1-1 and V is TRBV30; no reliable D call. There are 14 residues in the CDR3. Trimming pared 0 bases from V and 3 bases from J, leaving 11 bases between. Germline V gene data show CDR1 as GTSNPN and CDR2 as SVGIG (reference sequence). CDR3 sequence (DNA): TGTGCCTGGAGTGTAACCCTCACGGACACTGAAGCTTTCTTT. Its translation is CAWSVTLTDTEAFF.

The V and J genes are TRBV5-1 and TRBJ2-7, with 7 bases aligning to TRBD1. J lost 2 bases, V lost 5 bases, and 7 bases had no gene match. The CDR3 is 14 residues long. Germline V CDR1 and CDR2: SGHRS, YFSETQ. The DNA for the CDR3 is TGCGCCAGCAGTTCCCAGGGGGACGCCTACGAGCAGTACTTC. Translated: CASSSQGDAYEQYF.

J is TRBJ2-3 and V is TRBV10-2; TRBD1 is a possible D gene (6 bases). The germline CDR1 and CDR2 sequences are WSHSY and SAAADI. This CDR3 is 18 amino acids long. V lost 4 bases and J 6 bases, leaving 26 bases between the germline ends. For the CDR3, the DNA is TGCGCCAGCAGTGGGCTCCGGGACACGAAAACCCCACAGGATACGCAGTATTTT. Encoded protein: CASSGLRDTKTPQDTQYF.

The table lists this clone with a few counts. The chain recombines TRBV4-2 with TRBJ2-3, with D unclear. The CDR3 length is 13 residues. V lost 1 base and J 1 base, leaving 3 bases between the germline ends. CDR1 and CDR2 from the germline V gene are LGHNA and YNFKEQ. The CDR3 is CASSQAGTDTQYF. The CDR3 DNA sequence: TGTGCCAGCAGCCAAGCGGGCACAGATACGCAGTATTTT.

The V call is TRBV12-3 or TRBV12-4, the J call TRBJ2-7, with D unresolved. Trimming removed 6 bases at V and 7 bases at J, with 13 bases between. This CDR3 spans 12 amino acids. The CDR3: CASRAESVEQYF. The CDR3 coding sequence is TGTGCCAGCAGGGCGGAGTCGGTGGAGCAGTACTTC.

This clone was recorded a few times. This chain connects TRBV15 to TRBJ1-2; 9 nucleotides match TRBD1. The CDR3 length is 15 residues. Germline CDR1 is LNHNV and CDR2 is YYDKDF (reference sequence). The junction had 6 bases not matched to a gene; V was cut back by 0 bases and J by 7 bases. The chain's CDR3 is CATSRDEGQGRGYTF. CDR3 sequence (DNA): TGTGCCACCAGCAGAGATGAGGGACAGGGCCGTGGCTACACCTTC. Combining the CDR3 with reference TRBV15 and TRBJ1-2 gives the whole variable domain DAMVIQNPRYQVTQFGKPVTLSCSQTLNHNVMYWYQQKSSQAPKLLFHYYDKDFNNEADTPDNFQSRRPNTSFCFLDIRSPGLGDTAMYLCATSRDEGQGRGYTFGSGTRLTVV.

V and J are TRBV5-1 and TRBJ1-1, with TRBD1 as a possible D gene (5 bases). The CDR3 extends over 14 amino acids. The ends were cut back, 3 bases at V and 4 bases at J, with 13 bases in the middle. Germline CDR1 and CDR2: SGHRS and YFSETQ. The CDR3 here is CASSYLLDSTEAFF. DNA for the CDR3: TGCGCCAGCAGCTACCTTTTAGACAGCACTGAAGCTTTCTTT.

The CDR3 DNA reads as TGTGCCTGGAGTGGAGGGGGCCACACTGAAGCTTTCTTT. This codes for CAWSGGGHTEAFF. The chain employs TRBV30 and TRBJ1-1, with 7 positions matching TRBD1. Unmatched junction bases numbered 2, after V lost 1 base and J lost 3 bases. CDR3 length equals 13 residues. The germline V gene encodes CDR1 GTSNPN and CDR2 SVGIG (reference sequence).

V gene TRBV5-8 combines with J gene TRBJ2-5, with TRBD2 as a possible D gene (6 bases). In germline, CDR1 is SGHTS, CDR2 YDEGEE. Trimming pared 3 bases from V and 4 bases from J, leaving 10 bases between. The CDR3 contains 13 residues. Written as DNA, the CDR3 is TGTGCCAGCAGCTGGGACTTCAGAGAGACCCAGTACTTC. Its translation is CASSWDFRETQYF.

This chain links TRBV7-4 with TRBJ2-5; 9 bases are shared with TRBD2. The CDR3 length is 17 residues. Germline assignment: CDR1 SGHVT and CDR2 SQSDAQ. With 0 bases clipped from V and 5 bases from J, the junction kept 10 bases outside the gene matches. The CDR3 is CASSLAERSGGSETQYF. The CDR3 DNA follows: TGTGCCAGCAGCTTAGCGGAGCGTAGCGGGGGATCGGAGACCCAGTACTTC.

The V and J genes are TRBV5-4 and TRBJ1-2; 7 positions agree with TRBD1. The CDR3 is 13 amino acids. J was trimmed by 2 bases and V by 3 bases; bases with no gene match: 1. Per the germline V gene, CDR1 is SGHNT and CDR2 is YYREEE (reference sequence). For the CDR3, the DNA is TGTGCCAGCAGCTCGACAGGGAACTATGGCTACACCTTC. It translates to CASSSTGNYGYTF.

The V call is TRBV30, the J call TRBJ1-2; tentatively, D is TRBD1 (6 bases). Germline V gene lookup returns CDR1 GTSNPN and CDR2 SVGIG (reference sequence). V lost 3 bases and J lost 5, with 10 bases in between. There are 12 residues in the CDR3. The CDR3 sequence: CAWSQTGYGYTF. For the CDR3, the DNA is TGTGCCTGGAGCCAAACAGGGTATGGCTACACCTTC.

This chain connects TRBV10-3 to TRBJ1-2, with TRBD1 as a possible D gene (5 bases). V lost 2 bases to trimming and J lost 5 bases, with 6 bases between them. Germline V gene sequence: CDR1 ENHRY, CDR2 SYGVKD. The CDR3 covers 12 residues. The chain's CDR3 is CAISETGYGYTF. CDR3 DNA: TGTGCCATCAGTGAGACAGGTTATGGCTACACCTTC.

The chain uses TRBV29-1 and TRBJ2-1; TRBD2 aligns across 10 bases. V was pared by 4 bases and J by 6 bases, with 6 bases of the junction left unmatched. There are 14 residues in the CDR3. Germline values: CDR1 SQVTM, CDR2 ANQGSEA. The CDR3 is CSVVPAGGVNEQFF. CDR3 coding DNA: TGCAGCGTTGTCCCAGCGGGGGGGGTCAATGAGCAGTTCTTC.

CDR3 loop: CASSFLGAGVPQVAQYF. CDR3 in DNA: TGTGCCAGCAGTTTCTTGGGCGCAGGGGTACCTCAAGTTGCGCAGTATTTT. J is TRBJ2-3 and V is TRBV27; perhaps TRBD1 as D (6 bases). Germline-derived CDR1 and CDR2 are MNHEY and SMNVEV (reference sequence). V lost 3 bases and J 10 bases, leaving 26 bases between the germline ends. CDR3 length equals 17 residues.

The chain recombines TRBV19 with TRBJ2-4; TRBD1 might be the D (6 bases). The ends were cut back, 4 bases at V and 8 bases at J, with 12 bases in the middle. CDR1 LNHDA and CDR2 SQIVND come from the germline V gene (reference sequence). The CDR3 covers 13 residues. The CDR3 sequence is CASSTPWGHIQYF. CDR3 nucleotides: TGTGCCAGTAGTACCCCGTGGGGGCACATTCAGTACTTC.

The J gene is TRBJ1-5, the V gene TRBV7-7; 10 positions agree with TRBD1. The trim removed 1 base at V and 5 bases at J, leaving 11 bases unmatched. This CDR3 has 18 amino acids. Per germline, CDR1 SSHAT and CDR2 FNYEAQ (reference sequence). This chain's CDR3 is CASSLGKQRQGAYQPQHF. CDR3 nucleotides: TGTGCCAGCAGCTTAGGTAAACAAAGACAGGGGGCCTATCAGCCCCAGCATTTT.

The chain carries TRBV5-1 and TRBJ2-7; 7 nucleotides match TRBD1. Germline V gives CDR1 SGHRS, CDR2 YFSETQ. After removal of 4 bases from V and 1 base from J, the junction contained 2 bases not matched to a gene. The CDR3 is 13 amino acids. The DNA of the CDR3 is TGCGCCAGCAGCGAGGGGGCATCCTACGAGCAGTACTTC. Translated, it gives CASSEGASYEQYF.